By share, the clone carrying this T cell receptor (beta chain) ranks as medium-sized. These data originate in a study of spatial heterogeneity in lung cancer. V was pared by 3 bases and J by 3 bases, with 12 bases of the junction left unmatched. The CDR3 has 17 residues. Germline CDR1 SNHLY, CDR2 FYNNEI. Time point specified: sample taken at primary tumor resection. Unsorted whole RNA from tumor, nontumor lung or frozen PBMC underwent sequencing. Samples were donated by 72 untreated early-stage non-small cell lung cancer patients. One entry per CDR3 protein, called by TCRdb with MiXCR from the 5' RACE reads. The table has about 5,100 distinct CDR3 sequences, about 26% seen once.

This chain connects TRBV2 to TRBJ2-5, with TRBD2 matching over 8 bases. The TCR originated in a male donor with early-stage non-small cell lung cancer. This sample comprised PBMCs, obtained at surgery. The CDR3 sequence is CASSDMGGTSGEETQYF. CDR3 sequence (DNA): TGTGCCAGCAGTGATATGGGGGGTACTAGCGGAGAAGAGACCCAGTACTTC.